This is a list of T cell receptor beta chains from one sample in a study of regulatory T cells in long-lasting Graves disease. From the multiplex PCR reads, TCRdb called clonotypes with MiXCR, one entry per CDR3 protein. The sample lists over 400,000 distinct CDR3 sequences; less than 15% were seen once. These same data were also listed under a study on T cells in Graves' hyperthyroidism and ophthalmopathy.

The material sequenced was peripheral blood mononuclear cells (PBMCs), taken at new diagnosis, from a patient treated with antithyroid drugs. The receptors derive from a woman in her 50s with Graves disease. The CDR3 runs from the conserved cysteine through the conserved F or W. The D gene is left open where the match is weak. Not every row has a clone size; where given, it reads once, few, many or a size class.

d_call,j_call,v_call,clone_size,cdr3_nt,cdr3_aa
NA,TRBJ2-7,TRBV20-1,many,TGCAGTGGACAGACAGGCTACTCCTACGAGCAGTACTTC,CSGQTGYSYEQYF
TRBD1,TRBJ2-5,TRBV5-1,many,TGCGCCAGCAGCAAAAACCCGGGACAGGGGGCGACCCAGTACTTC,CASSKNPGQGATQYF
NA,TRBJ1-5,TRBV7-8,many,TGTGCCAGCAGCTTTTACGTCTCAACGGCAGGACCTAATCAGCCCCAGCATTTT,CASSFYVSTAGPNQPQHF
TRBD2,TRBJ2-1,TRBV3-1,many,TGTGCCAGCAGCCAGGAAACTAGCGGGGGCTCCTACAATGAGCAGTTCTTC,CASSQETSGGSYNEQFF
NA,TRBJ1-4,TRBV5-1,NA,TGCGCCAGCAGCTTTCATGGGGGGGAAAAACTGTTTTTT,CASSFHGGEKLFF
NA,TRBJ2-5,TRBV27,many,TGTGCCACGGGCTCTTGGGGCCAGGGGGAGACCCAGTACTTC,CATGSWGQGETQYF
NA,TRBJ2-5,TRBV7-3,many,TGTGCCAGCAGTCAAACAGGGACTGAGACCCAGTACTTC,CASSQTGTETQYF
NA,TRBJ2-7,TRBV12-3/TRBV12-4,many,TGTGCCAGCAGTTTATATCCTAGCCCGGCAGGAGTTAGCTCCTACGAGCAGTACTTC,CASSLYPSPAGVSSYEQYF
NA,TRBJ2-7,TRBV12-3/TRBV12-4,few,TGTGCCAGCAGTTTCTGGTTATCCTACGAGCAGTACTTC,CASSFWLSYEQYF
TRBD2,TRBJ2-3,TRBV7-9,many,TGTGCCAGCAGCTTATCTAGCGGGAGGGCCCGATCCGCAGATACGCAGTATTTT,CASSLSSGRARSADTQYF
NA,TRBJ1-2,TRBV3-1,many,TGTGCCAGCAGCCAAGTTTCCCAGACCAGCTATGGCTACACCTTC,CASSQVSQTSYGYTF
NA,TRBJ1-5,TRBV2,many,TGTGCCAGCGGACAGAATCAGCCCCAGCATTTT,CASGQNQPQHF
NA,TRBJ2-2,TRBV18,NA,TGTGCCAGCTCGCCGCCATGGGGGAACACCGGGGAGCTGTTTTTT,CASSPPWGNTGELFF
TRBD1,TRBJ1-1,TRBV29-1,many,TGCAGCGTAGCTGGGACAGGGAGGACGAACACTGAAGCTTTCTTT,CSVAGTGRTNTEAFF
NA,TRBJ1-2,TRBV6-5,many,TGTGCCAGCAGTTACTCTTCCTCCATTTATGGCTACACCTTC,CASSYSSSIYGYTF
TRBD2,TRBJ2-5,TRBV28,NA,TGTGCCAGCAGTTTGACTAGCGGGAGGACCTACCAAGAGACCCAGTACTTC,CASSLTSGRTYQETQYF
NA,TRBJ1-2,TRBV6-1,many,TGTGCCAGCAGGGAGAGGAGACTAGACGATCAGGCAGGCTCCCAGTTCTATGGCTACACCTTC,CASRERRLDDQAGSQFYGYTF
NA,TRBJ2-7,TRBV3-1,NA,TGTGCCAGCAGCCATGGGACACATTCACAAGAGACCCAGTGCTTC,CASSHGTHSQETQCF
NA,TRBJ2-6,TRBV4-1,NA,TGCGCCAGCAGCCCGCAATATGGGGCCAACGTCCTGACTTTC,CASSPQYGANVLTF
TRBD2,TRBJ2-1,TRBV10-3,many,TGTGCCATCAGTGAGTCGCAAACTAGCGGCTCCTACAATGAGCAGTTCTTC,CAISESQTSGSYNEQFF
TRBD1,TRBJ1-1,TRBV2,many,TGTGCCAGCCGGGGACAGATCTGGAACACTGAAGCTTTCTTT,CASRGQIWNTEAFF
NA,TRBJ1-1,TRBV6-1,few,TGTGCCAGCAACAAACAGGTGAACACTGAAGCTTTCTTT,CASNKQVNTEAFF
NA,TRBJ2-2,TRBV2,many,TGTGCCAGCAGTGTGGGGCAGTCGAACACCGGGGAGCTGTTTTTT,CASSVGQSNTGELFF
NA,TRBJ2-3,TRBV5-1,many,TGCGCCAGCAGCCCGCGACGGATCACTAGCACAGATACGCAGTATTTT,CASSPRRITSTDTQYF
TRBD1,TRBJ1-2,TRBV3-1,NA,TGTGCCAGCAGCCAAGATCCAGGGGGTATTGGGGGCTACACCTTC,CASSQDPGGIGGYTF
NA,TRBJ1-2,TRBV12-3/TRBV12-4,many,TGTGCCAGCAGCCCGGGAGGCTATGGCTACACCTTC,CASSPGGYGYTF
TRBD2,TRBJ2-2,TRBV19,NA,TGTGCCAGTAGTATACGGTCTAGCGGGAGCAGGGGGGAGCTGTTTTTT,CASSIRSSGSRGELFF
NA,TRBJ2-7,TRBV9,NA,TGTGCCAGCAGGGGAATTACATCCCGGAGCAACGAGCAGTACTTC,CASRGITSRSNEQYF
TRBD2,TRBJ2-1,TRBV18,once,TGTGCCAGCTCACTACGGACTAGCGGGAGAAACTCCTACAATGAGCAGTTCTTC,CASSLRTSGRNSYNEQFF
TRBD2,TRBJ2-1,TRBV19,NA,TGTGCCAGTAGTATAGCATGGGCTAGCGGGATCTACAATGAGCAGTTCTTC,CASSIAWASGIYNEQFF
NA,TRBJ1-2,TRBV27,few,TGTGCCAGCAGTTTAAGGCAATCGGATGGCTACACCTTC,CASSLRQSDGYTF
NA,TRBJ2-7,TRBV6-2/TRBV6-3,many,TGTGCCAGCAGTTATGACAGGAGGGACTACGAGCAGTACTTC,CASSYDRRDYEQYF
NA,TRBJ1-3,TRBV5-1,NA,TGCGCCAGCAGCTTGATACCAGGGTTTGCCGGAAACACCATATATTTT,CASSLIPGFAGNTIYF
NA,TRBJ2-5,TRBV18,few,TGTGCCAGCTCACCATTGGACACAGTCCAAGAGACCCAGTACTTC,CASSPLDTVQETQYF
NA,TRBJ2-1,TRBV10-3,many,TGTGCCATCAGTGCCGGTAATGAGCAGTTCTTC,CAISAGNEQFF
NA,TRBJ2-4,TRBV7-2,few,TGTGCCAGCAGCTTACCCGGGACTCCGAAATTAGCCAAAAACATTCAGTACTTC,CASSLPGTPKLAKNIQYF
TRBD1,TRBJ1-5,TRBV7-9,many,TGTGCCAGCAGCCCCGGGACAGGGGAGTATCAGCCCCAGCATTTT,CASSPGTGEYQPQHF
NA,TRBJ1-5,TRBV6-1,many,TGTGCCAGCACCTCTGGGGGCAATCAGCCCCAGCATTTT,CASTSGGNQPQHF
TRBD2,TRBJ2-7,TRBV18,few,TGTGCCAGCTCCCACGGAACGACAGCGGGAGGGCGGGAGCAGTACTTC,CASSHGTTAGGREQYF
NA,TRBJ2-7,TRBV12-3/TRBV12-4,NA,TGTGCCAGCAGTTTGCTGTACTCCTACGAGCAGTACTTC,CASSLLYSYEQYF
TRBD2,TRBJ2-4,TRBV11-2,many,TGTGCCAGCAGCTTAACTAGCGGTTTAGCCAAAAACATTCAGTACTTC,CASSLTSGLAKNIQYF
TRBD2,TRBJ2-3,TRBV5-1,many,TGCGCCAGCAGGTTGAGGGGACTAGGCGGCGATACGCAGTATTTT,CASRLRGLGGDTQYF
NA,TRBJ2-5,TRBV20-1,many,TGCAGTGCTAGTGGGGACTCGAGGCACCAAGAGACCCAGTACTTC,CSASGDSRHQETQYF
NA,TRBJ2-2,TRBV2,many,TGTGCCAGCAGTGAGAGAGGGGTGAACACCGGGGAGCTGTTTTTT,CASSERGVNTGELFF
NA,TRBJ2-5,TRBV5-1,NA,TGCGCCAGCAGCGCAAACACGGGTGGAGAGACCCAGTACTTC,CASSANTGGETQYF
NA,TRBJ1-5,TRBV28,many,TGTGCCAGCAGTTTATTTATAGCGAGTCAGCCCCAGCATTTT,CASSLFIASQPQHF
TRBD1,TRBJ1-2,TRBV28,NA,TGTGCCAGCAGTTCACCGGGACAGGAAGCCTATGGCTACACCTTC,CASSSPGQEAYGYTF
NA,TRBJ2-5,TRBV19,NA,TGTGCCAGTAGTGTATCGGCACAAGAGACCCAGTACTTC,CASSVSAQETQYF
NA,TRBJ2-2,TRBV18,NA,TGTGCCAGCTCACCACGATTAGCGGATACCGGGGAGCTGTTTTTT,CASSPRLADTGELFF
TRBD1,TRBJ1-5,TRBV12-3/TRBV12-4,few,TGTGCCAGCAGCACGGGACAGGGGTTCAATCAGCCCCAGCATTTT,CASSTGQGFNQPQHF
NA,TRBJ1-1,TRBV12-3/TRBV12-4,many,TGTGCCAGCCGCCAAACAGGTTTAATCACTGAAGCTTTCTTT,CASRQTGLITEAFF
NA,TRBJ2-1,TRBV6-2/TRBV6-3,many,TGTGCCAGCAGTTACCCCTACAATGAGCAGTTCTTC,CASSYPYNEQFF
TRBD1,TRBJ1-4,TRBV30,many,TGTGCCTGGACGTTGGGACAGGGAAGACTTCCACTGTTTTTT,CAWTLGQGRLPLFF
TRBD1,TRBJ1-6,TRBV12-3/TRBV12-4,many,TGTGCCAGCAGTTTGGCGGGACAGGGGGCGAATTCACCCCTCCACTTT,CASSLAGQGANSPLHF
TRBD1,TRBJ2-1,TRBV7-7,NA,TGTGCTAGCAGCCAGGGGACAGGGGCTTCTAATGAGCAGTTCTTC,CASSQGTGASNEQFF
NA,TRBJ1-1,TRBV20-1,NA,TGCAGTGCTAGAGATCGGGGGCAGGGGATGAACACTGAAGCTTTCTTT,CSARDRGQGMNTEAFF
TRBD2,TRBJ2-1,TRBV5-1,many,TGCGCCAGCAGCCCCGGACTAGCTGCCTTCAATGAGCAGTTCTTC,CASSPGLAAFNEQFF
TRBD2,TRBJ2-7,TRBV18,NA,TGTGCCAGCTCACCACCGGAATACGGGACTACCTACGAGCAGTACTTC,CASSPPEYGTTYEQYF
NA,TRBJ2-5,TRBV20-1,many,TGCAGTGCTAGGTTTCTAGCGCAAGAGACCCAGTACTTC,CSARFLAQETQYF